Shown below are 3 T cell receptor beta chains from a single sample sequenced in a study of early T cells in non-severe SARS-CoV-2 infection (dated by TCRdb to the early 2020s). The library relied on 5' RACE. Sequencing took place on a NextSeq 500. The raw public data were reprocessed by TCRdb itself: fastp quality trimming at Q25, MiXCR clonotype calling, in-frame beta chains only. Rows are combined by CDR3 protein, so each entry shows the most common genes and DNA. The sample yields about 80,000 distinct CDR3 sequences; 4.5% to 6% were counted once. The top ten hold 7.3% of the sample. Sequencing was performed on whole blood, taken at baseline. These receptor sequences come from an adult who was a healthcare worker with PCR-confirmed SARS-CoV-2 infection or an uninfected control (not recorded which).

This clonotype was seen many times. This chain links TRBV9 with TRBJ1-2; a possible D gene is TRBD1 (6 bases). Trimming left V 5 bases short and J 3 bases short, with 14 bases between. In germline, CDR1 is SGDLS, CDR2 YYNGEE. CDR3 length: 14 amino acids. In DNA, the CDR3 is TGTGCCAGCAGTTCGGGGGGCTGGGACTATGGCTACACCTTC. Protein sequence: CASSSGGWDYGYTF. The full variable domain, its missing parts supplied by reference TRBV9 and TRBJ1-2, is DSGVTQTPKHLITATGQRVTLRCSPRSGDLSVYWYQQSLDQGLQFLIQYYNGEERAKGNILERFSAQQFPDLHSELNLSSLELGDSALYFCASSSGGWDYGYTFGSGTRLTVV.

The V call is TRBV6-2 or TRBV6-3, the J call TRBJ1-4, with no clear D. This CDR3 spans 15 amino acids. Between the trimmed V and J ends, which lost 6 bases and 8 bases, there was a span of 19 bases. Germline V gene lookup returns CDR1 MNHEY and CDR2 SVGEGT. The CDR3 loop reads CASSAYGEFGEKLFF. The CDR3 DNA reads TGTGCCAGCAGCGCGTATGGGGAGTTTGGAGAAAAACTGTTTTTT.

The chain combines TRBV10-2 with TRBJ2-5; TRBD2 matches 7 bases. The V and J ends lost 5 bases and 3 bases, in that order; junction bases with no gene match: 12. Germline-derived CDR1 and CDR2 are WSHSY and SAAADI. This CDR3 comprises 16 residues. The CDR3 coding sequence is TGCGCCAGCAGTAGATTTCCGGGAGGCCAAAAAGAGACCCAGTACTTC. Translating it yields CASSRFPGGQKETQYF.